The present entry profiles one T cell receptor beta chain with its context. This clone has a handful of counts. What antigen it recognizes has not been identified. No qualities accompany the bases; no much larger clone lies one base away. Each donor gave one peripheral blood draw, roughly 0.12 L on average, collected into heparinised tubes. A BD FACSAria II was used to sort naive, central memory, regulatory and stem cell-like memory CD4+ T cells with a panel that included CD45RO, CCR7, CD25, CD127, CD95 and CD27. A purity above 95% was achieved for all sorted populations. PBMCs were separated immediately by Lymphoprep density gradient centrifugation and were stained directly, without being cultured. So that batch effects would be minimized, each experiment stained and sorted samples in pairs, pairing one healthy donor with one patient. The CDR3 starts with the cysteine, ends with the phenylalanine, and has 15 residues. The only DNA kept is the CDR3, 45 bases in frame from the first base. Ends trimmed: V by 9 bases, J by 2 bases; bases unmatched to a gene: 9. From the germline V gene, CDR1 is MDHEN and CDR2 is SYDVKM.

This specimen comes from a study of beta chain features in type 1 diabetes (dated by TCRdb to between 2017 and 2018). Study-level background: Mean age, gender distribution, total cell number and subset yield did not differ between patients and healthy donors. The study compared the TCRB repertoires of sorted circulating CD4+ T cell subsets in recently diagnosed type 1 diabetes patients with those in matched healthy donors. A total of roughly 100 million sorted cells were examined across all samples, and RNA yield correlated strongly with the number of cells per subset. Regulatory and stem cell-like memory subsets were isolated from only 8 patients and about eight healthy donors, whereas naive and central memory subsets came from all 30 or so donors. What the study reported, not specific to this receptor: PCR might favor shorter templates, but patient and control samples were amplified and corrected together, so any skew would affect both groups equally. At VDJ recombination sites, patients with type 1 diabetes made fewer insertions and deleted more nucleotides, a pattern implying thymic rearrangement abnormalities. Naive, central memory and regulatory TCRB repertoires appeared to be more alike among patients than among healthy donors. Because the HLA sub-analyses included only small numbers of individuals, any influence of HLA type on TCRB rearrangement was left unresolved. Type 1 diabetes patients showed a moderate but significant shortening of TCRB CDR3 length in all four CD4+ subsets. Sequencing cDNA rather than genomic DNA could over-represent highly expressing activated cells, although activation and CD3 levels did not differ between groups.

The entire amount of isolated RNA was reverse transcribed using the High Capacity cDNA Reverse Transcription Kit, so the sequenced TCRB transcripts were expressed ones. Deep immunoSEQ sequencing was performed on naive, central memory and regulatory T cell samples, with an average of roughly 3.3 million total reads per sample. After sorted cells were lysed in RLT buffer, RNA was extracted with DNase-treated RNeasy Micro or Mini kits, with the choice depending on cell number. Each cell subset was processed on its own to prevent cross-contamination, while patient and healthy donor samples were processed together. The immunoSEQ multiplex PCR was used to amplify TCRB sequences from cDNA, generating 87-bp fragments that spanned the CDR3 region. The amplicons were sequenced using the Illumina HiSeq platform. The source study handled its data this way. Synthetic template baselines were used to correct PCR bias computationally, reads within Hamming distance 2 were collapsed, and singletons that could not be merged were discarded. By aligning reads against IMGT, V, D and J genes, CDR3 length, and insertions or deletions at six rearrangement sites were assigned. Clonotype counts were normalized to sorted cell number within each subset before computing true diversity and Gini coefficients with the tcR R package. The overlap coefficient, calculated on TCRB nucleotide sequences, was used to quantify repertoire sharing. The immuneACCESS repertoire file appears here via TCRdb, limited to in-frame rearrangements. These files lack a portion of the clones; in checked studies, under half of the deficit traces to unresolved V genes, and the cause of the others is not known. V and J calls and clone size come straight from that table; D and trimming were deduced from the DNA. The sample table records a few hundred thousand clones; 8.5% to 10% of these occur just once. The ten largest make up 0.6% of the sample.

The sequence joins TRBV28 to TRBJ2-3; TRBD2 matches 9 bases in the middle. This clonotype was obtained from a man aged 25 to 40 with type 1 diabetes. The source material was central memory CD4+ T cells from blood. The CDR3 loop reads CASSSAGGYTDTQYF. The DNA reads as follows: TGTGCCAGTTCGTCGGCGGGAGGGTACACAGATACGCAGTATTTT.